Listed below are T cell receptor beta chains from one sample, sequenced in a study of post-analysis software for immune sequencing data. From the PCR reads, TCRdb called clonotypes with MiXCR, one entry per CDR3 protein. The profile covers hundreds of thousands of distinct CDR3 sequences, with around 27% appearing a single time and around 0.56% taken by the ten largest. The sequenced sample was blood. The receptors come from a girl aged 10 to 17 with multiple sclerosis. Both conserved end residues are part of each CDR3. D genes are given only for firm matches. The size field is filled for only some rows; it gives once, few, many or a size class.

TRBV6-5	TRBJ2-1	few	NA	TGTGCCAGCAGTTCCCCCGGGGGCGGTAGATTCAATGAGCAGTTCTTC	CASSSPGGGRFNEQFF
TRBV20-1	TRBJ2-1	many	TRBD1	TGCAGTGCTAGGACAACAGGGGCGGTCCACAATGAGCAGTTCTTC	CSARTTGAVHNEQFF
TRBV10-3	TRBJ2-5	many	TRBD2	TGTGCCATCAAAGCGGGGGCCCCCGCAGCCCAAGAGACCCAGTACTTC	CAIKAGAPAAQETQYF
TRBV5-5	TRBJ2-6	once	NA	TGTGCCAGCAGTTCGTTGACAGGCTCTGGGGCCAACGTCCTGACTTTC	CASSSLTGSGANVLTF
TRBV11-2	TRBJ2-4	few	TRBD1	TGTGCCAGCATCCAGAATAACCGGGACAGGGGGCATATTTGGGCCAAAAACATTCAGTACTTC	CASIQNNRDRGHIWAKNIQYF
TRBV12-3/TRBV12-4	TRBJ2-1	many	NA	TGTGCCAGCAGGCCCAGGGGGGATGAGCAGTTCTTC	CASRPRGDEQFF
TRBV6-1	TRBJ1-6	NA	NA	TGTGCCAGCAGTCAAGCCCTTTGGGAGAGGGATAATTCACCCCTCCACTTT	CASSQALWERDNSPLHF
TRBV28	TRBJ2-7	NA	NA	TGTGCCAGCAATCCAGACCCCTACGAGCAGTACTTC	CASNPDPYEQYF
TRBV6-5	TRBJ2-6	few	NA	TGTGCCAGCAGTTATGGCAGGGGTACGGAGTACCGTTTCTCTGGGGCCAACGTCCTGACTTTC	CASSYGRGTEYRFSGANVLTF
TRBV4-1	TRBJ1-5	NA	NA	TGCGTCAGCAGCCAAGATGGGACGATCCTAAATCAGCCCCAGCATTTT	CVSSQDGTILNQPQHF